The clone carrying this T cell receptor beta chain was seen only a few times. Its antigen is as yet unknown. Duration under 3 months, a NOSPECS grade of at least 4, and a Clinical Activity Score of at least 3 characterized the ophthalmopathy patients. Cells are PBMCs isolated from more than 8.5 ml of fresh blood. RNA transcripts gave rise to amplified TCR beta CDR3 regions. Researchers ran a first-round RT-PCR on the TCR CDR3 using the HTBI primer set. TCRdb independently ran MiXCR on the multiplex PCR reads; one entry per CDR3 protein. This sample has 640,000 or so distinct CDR3 sequences; about 14% occur once, and the top ten carry 7.1%. This record belongs to a study of T cells in Graves' hyperthyroidism and ophthalmopathy. General observations from the study: The model made its ophthalmopathy prediction, and onset followed a median around 6.5 months later. Separating ophthalmopathy from stable hyperthyroidism was achieved by a 13 V-J model.

Germline CDR1 reads SEHNR; CDR2 reads FQNEAQ (reference sequence). This CDR3 has 16 residues. V was trimmed by 1 base and J by 3 bases, leaving 12 bases between them. Sequencing was performed on blood. This TCR was sampled from a woman aged 18-29 years with Graves' ophthalmopathy. V usage is TRBV7-9 and J usage is TRBJ2-2; D perhaps matches TRBD1 (5 bases). CDR3 coding DNA: TGTGCCAGCAGCTTAGGAAGGACATCTGACACCGGGGAGCTGTTTTTT. Protein sequence: CASSLGRTSDTGELFF.